The rows below give T cell receptor beta chains drawn from one sample of a study of molecular identifiers for immune sequencing clone quantification. TCRdb passed the PCR reads through MiXCR, listing each CDR3 protein once. The sample lists approximately 550,000 distinct CDR3 sequences, about a quarter occurring once. The sequencing input was naive CD8+ T cells from blood, with Jurkat cell RNA spiked in. The receptors stem from a human donor in good health. Some libraries in this study had Jurkat cell RNA spiked in. CDR3s include the opening cysteine and the closing phenylalanine or tryptophan. Fields, in order: CDR3 protein, CDR3 DNA, clone size, J gene, V gene, D gene. D genes are given only for firm matches. Expanded clones get a size class; other rows say once, few or many, or leave the size out.

CDR3 protein: CASSAGTSDSYEQYF; CDR3 DNA: TGTGCCAGCAGCGCCGGGACATCTGACTCCTACGAGCAGTACTTC; clone size: many; J gene: TRBJ2-7; V gene: TRBV9; D gene: NA
CDR3 protein: CASTHLSQDTQYF; CDR3 DNA: TGTGCCAGCACCCACCTCTCGCAGGATACGCAGTATTTT; clone size: many; J gene: TRBJ2-3; V gene: TRBV5-4; D gene: NA
CDR3 protein: CASSLGQGVSDTQYF; CDR3 DNA: TGTGCCAGCAGCTTGGGACAGGGGGTTTCAGATACGCAGTATTTT; clone size: NA; J gene: TRBJ2-3; V gene: TRBV5-8; D gene: TRBD1
CDR3 protein: CASSASGGTDTQYF; CDR3 DNA: TGTGCCAGCAGCGCTAGCGGGGGCACAGATACGCAGTATTTT; clone size: few; J gene: TRBJ2-3; V gene: TRBV5-4; D gene: TRBD2
CDR3 protein: CASSYSGLAEPNTRYF; CDR3 DNA: TGTGCCAGCAGTTATTCCGGACTAGCGGAGCCGAATACGCGGTATTTT; clone size: once; J gene: TRBJ2-3; V gene: TRBV6-2/TRBV6-3; D gene: TRBD2
CDR3 protein: CASSLGTGENQPQHF; CDR3 DNA: TGTGCCAGCAGCCTGGGGACAGGGGAAAATCAGCCCCAGCATTTT; clone size: many; J gene: TRBJ1-5; V gene: TRBV13; D gene: TRBD1
CDR3 protein: CVSSWTVTYEQYF; CDR3 DNA: TGTGTCAGCAGCTGGACAGTAACCTACGAGCAGTACTTC; clone size: NA; J gene: TRBJ2-7; V gene: TRBV11-2; D gene: NA
CDR3 protein: CASNPGHPNTEAFF; CDR3 DNA: TGTGCCAGTAATCCGGGACACCCAAACACTGAAGCTTTCTTT; clone size: few; J gene: TRBJ1-1; V gene: TRBV19; D gene: NA
CDR3 protein: CASSFVSGGEKLFF; CDR3 DNA: TGTGCCAGCAGCTTCGTTTCGGGCGGTGAAAAACTGTTTTTT; clone size: few; J gene: TRBJ1-4; V gene: TRBV7-2; D gene: NA
CDR3 protein: CSARDQGRRNGEAFF; CDR3 DNA: TGCAGTGCTAGAGATCAGGGCAGACGAAATGGTGAAGCTTTCTTT; clone size: many; J gene: TRBJ1-1; V gene: TRBV20-1; D gene: NA
CDR3 protein: CAIKLEAGGPYNEQFF; CDR3 DNA: TGTGCCATCAAACTGGAAGCGGGAGGGCCGTACAATGAGCAGTTCTTC; clone size: NA; J gene: TRBJ2-1; V gene: TRBV28; D gene: TRBD2
CDR3 protein: CSARDSFGGGEKLFF; CDR3 DNA: TGCAGTGCTAGAGATTCGTTTGGGGGCGGTGAAAAACTGTTTTTT; clone size: NA; J gene: TRBJ1-4; V gene: TRBV20-1; D gene: NA
CDR3 protein: CASSQAWTGQYEQYF; CDR3 DNA: TGCGCCAGCAGCCAAGCTTGGACAGGGCAATACGAGCAGTACTTC; clone size: NA; J gene: TRBJ2-7; V gene: TRBV4-3; D gene: TRBD1
CDR3 protein: CSVEGFQAGGITDTQYF; CDR3 DNA: TGCAGTGTAGAAGGCTTCCAAGCGGGAGGGATCACAGATACGCAGTATTTT; clone size: NA; J gene: TRBJ2-3; V gene: TRBV20-1; D gene: TRBD2
CDR3 protein: CASSLTPSGNQPQHF; CDR3 DNA: TGTGCCAGCAGCTTGACCCCGAGCGGCAATCAGCCCCAGCATTTT; clone size: few; J gene: TRBJ1-5; V gene: TRBV5-6; D gene: NA
CDR3 protein: CAIGTQAVETQYF; CDR3 DNA: TGTGCCATCGGGACCCAGGCGGTGGAGACCCAGTACTTC; clone size: NA; J gene: TRBJ2-5; V gene: TRBV28; D gene: NA
CDR3 protein: CASSFRDGGHYEQYF; CDR3 DNA: TGCGCCAGCAGCTTCCGGGACGGAGGGCACTACGAGCAGTACTTC; clone size: NA; J gene: TRBJ2-7; V gene: TRBV5-1; D gene: NA
CDR3 protein: CASSATTGDEKLFF; CDR3 DNA: TGTGCCAGCAGCGCAACTACAGGGGATGAAAAACTGTTTTTT; clone size: NA; J gene: TRBJ1-4; V gene: TRBV7-9; D gene: TRBD1
CDR3 protein: CASSPAGGSTGELFF; CDR3 DNA: TGTGCCAGCAGTCCCGCGGGGGGGAGCACCGGGGAGCTGTTTTTT; clone size: few; J gene: TRBJ2-2; V gene: TRBV7-3; D gene: TRBD2
CDR3 protein: CASSLAGTRGPEETQYF; CDR3 DNA: TGTGCCAGCAGTTTAGCCGGAACCCGGGGTCCTGAAGAGACCCAGTACTTC; clone size: many; J gene: TRBJ2-5; V gene: TRBV12-3/TRBV12-4; D gene: NA
CDR3 protein: CASRSDRGHEQYF; CDR3 DNA: TGTGCCAGCAGGTCCGACAGGGGCCACGAGCAGTACTTC; clone size: NA; J gene: TRBJ2-7; V gene: TRBV12-3/TRBV12-4; D gene: TRBD1
CDR3 protein: CASSSRGHTGELFF; CDR3 DNA: TGTGCCAGCAGCTCCAGGGGGCACACCGGGGAGCTGTTTTTT; clone size: many; J gene: TRBJ2-2; V gene: TRBV7-2; D gene: TRBD1
CDR3 protein: CARSFGAYYEQYF; CDR3 DNA: TGTGCCAGGAGTTTCGGGGCTTACTACGAGCAGTACTTC; clone size: NA; J gene: TRBJ2-7; V gene: TRBV30; D gene: NA
CDR3 protein: CSVESGSGEQYF; CDR3 DNA: TGCAGCGTTGAGTCCGGTTCTGGCGAGCAGTACTTC; clone size: NA; J gene: TRBJ2-7; V gene: TRBV29-1; D gene: NA
CDR3 protein: CASRPTGYSNQPQHF; CDR3 DNA: TGTGCCAGCAGACCGACGGGGTATAGCAATCAGCCCCAGCATTTT; clone size: many; J gene: TRBJ1-5; V gene: TRBV12-3/TRBV12-4; D gene: NA
CDR3 protein: CASIFGGVDRDEQYF; CDR3 DNA: TGTGCCAGCATTTTCGGCGGGGTGGACAGGGACGAGCAGTACTTC; clone size: few; J gene: TRBJ2-7; V gene: TRBV27; D gene: TRBD1
CDR3 protein: CASSATGSKNIQYF; CDR3 DNA: TGTGCCAGCAGCGCCACGGGCAGCAAAAACATTCAGTACTTC; clone size: many; J gene: TRBJ2-4; V gene: TRBV11-2; D gene: NA
CDR3 protein: CAAKGLDTQYF; CDR3 DNA: TGTGCGGCCAAGGGGCTAGATACGCAGTATTTT; clone size: many; J gene: TRBJ2-3; V gene: TRBV6-6; D gene: NA
CDR3 protein: CASSLEGFPGTDYGYTF; CDR3 DNA: TGTGCCAGCAGCTTGGAGGGCTTCCCTGGGACAGACTATGGCTACACCTTC; clone size: few; J gene: TRBJ1-2; V gene: TRBV5-6; D gene: TRBD1